The 24 T cell receptor beta chains listed next were all sequenced from one sample in a study of graft-versus-host responses after intestinal transplantation. No antigen is known for these receptors. TCRdb's table, derived via immunoSEQ multiplex PCR, lists solely in-frame clones and lacks some. The table shows roughly 110,000 clones, with roughly 86% occurring only once. The sequenced sample was unstimulated CD4+ T cells sorted from spleen or lymph node cells, obtained before transplant. Receptors were obtained from a human donor who was the organ donor for an intestinal transplant.

The chain carries TRBV29-1 and TRBJ2-3; TRBD2 matches 7 bases. V gave up 4 bases and J gave up 6 bases; unmatched junction bases: 10. Germline CDR1 and CDR2: SQVTM and ANQGSEA. The CDR3 has 14 amino acids. CDR3 amino acids: CSVATSLPMDTQYF. CDR3 bases: TGCAGCGTTGCGACTAGCCTCCCCATGGATACGCAGTATTTT.

In this sample, this clone turned up once. CDR3 region: CASRSLGSASYEQYF. CDR3 bases: TGTGCCAGCAGGTCCCTGGGGTCAGCCTCCTACGAGCAGTACTTC. V is TRBV6-1 and J is TRBJ2-7, with D unresolved. CDR3 length: 15 amino acids. Germline loops: CDR1 MNHNS, CDR2 SASEGT. V was clipped by 6 bases and J by 0 bases, with 15 bases between them.

The J gene is TRBJ2-2, the V gene TRBV10-3; 10 nucleotides align to TRBD2. This CDR3 is 18 amino acids long. The germline gives CDR1 ENHRY, CDR2 SYGVKD. V shed 0 bases and J 5 bases; nucleotides not matched to a gene: 9. DNA of the CDR3: TGTGCCATCAGTGAGTCACCAGCGGGAGGGCCGCAGACCGGGGAGCTGTTTTTT. This sequence encodes CAISESPAGGPQTGELFF.

The chain uses TRBV6-5 and TRBJ1-5; tentatively, D is TRBD1 (5 bases). CDR3 length equals 13 residues. The ends were cut back, 4 bases at V and 7 bases at J, with 11 bases in the middle. The V gene's germline CDR1 is MNHEY and CDR2 SVGAGI. This CDR3 reads CASSLSRDQPQHF. The DNA for the CDR3 is TGTGCCAGCAGTTTGAGCAGGGACCAGCCCCAGCATTTT.

The chain joins TRBV7-9 to TRBJ1-3; 9 bases fit TRBD1. V gave up 4 bases and J gave up 2 bases; unmatched junction bases: 0. CDR1 is SEHNR, CDR2 FQNEAQ, per germline (reference sequence). The CDR3 loop spans 14 amino acids. The CDR3 DNA follows: TGTGCCAGCAGCTGGGACAGGGCTGGAAACACCATATATTTT. As protein: CASSWDRAGNTIYF.

J is TRBJ1-4 and V is TRBV6-1; 9 positions match TRBD1. This CDR3 has 14 amino acids. Germline V gene lookup returns CDR1 MNHNS and CDR2 SASEGT. With 6 bases clipped from V and 10 bases from J, the junction kept 9 bases outside the gene matches. In DNA form, the CDR3 reads TGTGCCAGCAGCCGGGACAGGGATGTTGGAAAACTGTTTTTT. This encodes CASSRDRDVGKLFF.

There are a few counts of this clone. The J gene is TRBJ1-4, the V gene TRBV19; possibly TRBD1 for D (6 bases). This CDR3 comprises 16 residues. Germline V lookup: CDR1 LNHDA, CDR2 SQIVND (reference sequence). Trimming left V 3 bases short and J 0 bases short, with 11 bases between. Here the CDR3 DNA reads TGTGCCAGTAGTATGAGGCAGGGGACAACTAATGAAAAACTGTTTTTT. This encodes CASSMRQGTTNEKLFF.

The J gene is TRBJ2-1, the V gene TRBV5-1; D ambiguous. Looked up from germline, CDR1 is SGHRS and CDR2 is YFSETQ. CDR3 size: 13 residues. The V and J ends lost 0 bases and 6 bases respectively, with 7 bases between them. The CDR3 coding sequence is TGCGCCAGCAGCTTGGTAGTCGTCAATGAGCAGTTCTTC. Translation gives CASSLVVVNEQFF.

This chain links TRBV6-5 with TRBJ2-1; D not resolved. The V gene lost 5 bases and the J gene lost 10 bases, with 9 bases spanning the gap. Germline CDR1 MNHEY, CDR2 SVGAGI. The CDR3 is made up of 11 amino acids. The CDR3 reads CASSRLREQFF. The CDR3 region has the DNA TGTGCCAGCAGTAGGCTGAGGGAGCAGTTCTTC.

The V and J genes are TRBV12-5 and TRBJ1-6; TRBD1 might be the D (6 bases). CDR1 and CDR2 (germline): LGHNT, FRNRAP. V was shortened by 6 bases and J by 5 bases, with 11 bases between the two germline ends. This CDR3 spans 14 amino acids. This CDR3 is CASGGGLNNSPLHF. The CDR3 nucleotides are TGTGCTAGTGGGGGGGGCTTGAATAATTCACCCCTCCACTTT.

This chain connects TRBV4-1 to TRBJ2-5; 7 bases align to TRBD2. CDR3 size: 17 residues. The V gene's germline CDR1 is MGHRA and CDR2 YSYEKL. J was trimmed by 1 base and V by 0 bases; bases with no gene match: 8. DNA of the CDR3: TGCGCCAGCAGCCAAGAAATCAAGCGGGGCCGCCAAGAGACCCAGTACTTC. Its protein is CASSQEIKRGRQETQYF.

The CDR3 loop is CASSLVGSTRGETQYF. CDR3 in DNA: TGTGCCAGCAGCTTGGTAGGCAGCACGCGGGGAGAGACCCAGTACTTC. V and J are TRBV5-6 and TRBJ2-5; weak D call: TRBD2 (6 bases). Germline V gene sequence: CDR1 SGHDT, CDR2 YYEEEE. The CDR3 sequence is 16 residues long. V lost 0 bases, J lost 4 bases, and 16 bases lay in between.

The CDR3 nucleotides read TGTGCCAGCAGCAAAGGAGGACTAGCGGGGCTGAGCTCCTACGAGCAGTACTTC. Its translation is CASSKGGLAGLSSYEQYF. This sequence joins TRBV21-1 and TRBJ2-7; the D call in the table, TRBD2, was not verified against the DNA. TRBV21-1 is a recognized pseudogene. This CDR3 contains 18 residues.

This chain connects TRBV4-2 to TRBJ2-3, with 8 bases aligning to TRBD2. The V segment lost 4 bases and the J segment 5 bases; nucleotides outside the gene matches: 8. The CDR3 sequence is 15 residues long. Germline-derived CDR1 and CDR2 are LGHNA and YNFKEQ. The CDR3 DNA follows: TGTGCCAGCAGCCTGACAGCGGGGGTGATAGATACGCAGTATTTT. The encoded protein is CASSLTAGVIDTQYF.

V and J are TRBV4-2 and TRBJ1-2; 8 bases map to TRBD1. This CDR3 comprises 20 residues. The germline V gene has CDR1 LGHNA and CDR2 YNFKEQ. With V trimmed by 0 bases and J by 7 bases, 22 bases remained unmatched. The CDR3 sequence is CASSQELTQTQGAMRSGYTF. CDR3 DNA sequence: TGTGCCAGCAGCCAAGAACTAACACAGACTCAGGGGGCCATGAGGAGTGGCTACACCTTC.

The chain couples TRBV7-9 to TRBJ2-3, with D possibly matching TRBD2 (5 bases). Trimming shortened V by 4 bases and J by 3 bases, and 11 bases separated the two germline ends. The germline gives CDR1 SEHNR, CDR2 FQNEAQ (reference sequence). The CDR3 has 14 residues. The CDR3 region is CASSSTSGTDTQYF. The DNA of the CDR3 is TGTGCCAGCAGCTCAACGAGCGGTACAGATACGCAGTATTTT.

The chain is built from TRBV6-1 and TRBJ2-4; 8 nucleotides line up with TRBD1. Germline-derived CDR1 and CDR2 are MNHNS and SASEGT. V lost 6 bases to trimming and J lost 7 bases; unmatched junction nucleotides: 8. This CDR3 spans 14 amino acids. The CDR3 here is CASRPDRGGNIQYF. CDR3 nucleotides: TGTGCCAGCAGACCCGACAGGGGCGGGAACATTCAGTACTTC.

This CDR3 is CASSEDRGSNQPQHF. CDR3 bases: TGTGCCAGCAGTGAGGACAGGGGAAGCAATCAGCCCCAGCATTTT. This chain joins TRBV6-1 and TRBJ1-5; TRBD1 agrees at 9 bases. The V gene's germline CDR1 is MNHNS and CDR2 SASEGT. J gave up 1 base and V 3 bases, and 1 base lay outside the gene matches. This CDR3 comprises 15 residues.

This sequence joins TRBV28 and TRBJ1-5, with TRBD1 matching 7 bases. CDR1 and CDR2 from the germline V gene are MDHEN and SYDVKM. This CDR3 has 15 residues. Unmatched junction bases numbered 12, after V lost 8 bases and J lost 5 bases. CDR3 in DNA: TGTGCCAGCCGACAGGGCGGGTCCACCTATCAGCCCCAGCATTTT. Translating it yields CASRQGGSTYQPQHF.

The V gene is TRBV6-5, the J gene TRBJ2-7; D remains unclear. Germline CDR1 and CDR2: MNHEY and SVGAGI. This CDR3 contains 11 residues. With 5 bases removed from V and 2 bases from J, the gap between germline ends came to 4 bases. CDR3 sequence (DNA): TGTGCCAGCAGTGACACCTACGAGCAGTACTTC. Translated: CASSDTYEQYF.

As DNA, the CDR3 is TGTGCCACCAGCAGAGATCCCAAGAACACTGAAGCTTTCTTT. Its protein product is CATSRDPKNTEAFF. The genes are TRBV15 and TRBJ1-1; D is ambiguous. The CDR3 spans 14 residues. Deletions cut 0 bases from V and 1 base from J, with 6 bases between. Germline V CDR1 and CDR2: LNHNV, YYDKDF (reference sequence).

The rearrangement links TRBV5-1 to TRBJ2-1; 7 nucleotides match TRBD2. J gave up 3 bases and V 5 bases, and 5 bases lay outside the gene matches. The CDR3 spans 14 residues. The germline gives CDR1 SGHRS, CDR2 YFSETQ. Written as DNA, the CDR3 is TGCGCCAGCAGAGAGGGAGGGATCTACAATGAGCAGTTCTTC. Its translation: CASREGGIYNEQFF.

CDR3 loop: CASSLVGVGNTIYF. CDR3 coding DNA: TGCGCCAGCAGCTTGGTAGGGGTTGGAAACACCATATATTTT. This rearrangement joins TRBV5-1 to TRBJ1-3, with a tentative D call TRBD1 (5 bases). Per the germline V gene, CDR1 is SGHRS and CDR2 is YFSETQ. The length of the CDR3 is 14 residues. V was cut by 0 bases and J by 3 bases, with 7 bases left in between.

V gene TRBV6-1 combines with J gene TRBJ1-2, with D maybe TRBD1 (6 bases). V lost 6 bases and J lost 4, with 15 bases in between. This CDR3 has 14 residues. CDR1 MNHNS and CDR2 SASEGT come from the germline V gene. The CDR3 DNA reads TGTGCCAGCAGCAAATTTGGGGGCCGCTATGGCTACACCTTC. This sequence encodes CASSKFGGRYGYTF.